These 2 T cell receptor beta chains were all obtained from the same sample, sequenced in a study of control samples from healthy donors and cancer patients. Profiled with immunoSEQ multiplex PCR; TCRdb holds only in-frame clones, not every one. The table records roughly 180,000 clones, about 93% of them present only once. Sequencing was carried out using blood. The receptor source for this set is a woman aged 55-70 years in good health.

To note about this clone: The sample contains more than one DNA sequence encoding this CDR3. The chain carries TRBV5-1 and TRBJ1-5; D not resolved. The V end was cut by 0 bases, the J end by 0 bases, with 4 bases between. The CDR3 has 14 residues. Germline values: CDR1 SGHRS, CDR2 YFSETQ. The CDR3 DNA sequence: TGCGCCAGCAGCTTGGACAGTAGCAATCAGCCCCAGCATTTT. Amino acid sequence: CASSLDSSNQPQHF.

The V gene is TRBV12-3 or TRBV12-4, the J gene TRBJ1-1; the D is unclear. Trimming took off 3 bases at V and 0 bases at J, with 5 bases between the two ends. The CDR3 is 13 amino acids. This CDR3 is CASSLMMNTEAFF. CDR3 DNA: TGTGCCAGCAGTTTGATGATGAACACTGAAGCTTTCTTT.